These T cell receptor beta chains were read from a single sample in a study of blood T cell repertoires in COVID-19. The repertoire was sequenced with immunoSEQ multiplex PCR; TCRdb's copy has only in-frame clones and lacks some. Among 300,000 to 350,000 clones listed, roughly 90% were seen once. The sample taken for sequencing was PBMCs or T cells enriched from blood (not recorded which). The receptors stem from a woman in her twenties or thirties who had recovered from COVID-19. The CDR3 runs from the conserved cysteine through the conserved F or W. A D gene is named only where the DNA matches it firmly. Part of the rows lack a size; the others show once, few, many or a class for expanded clones.

V	J	D	size	CDR3	DNA
TRBV23-1	TRBJ2-7	.	.	CASSHPSVEQYF	TGCGCCAGCAGTCACCCTAGCGTTGAGCAGTACTTC
TRBV4-1	TRBJ2-7	.	once	CASSQKGDEQYF	TGCGCCAGCAGCCAAAAAGGAGACGAGCAGTACTTC
TRBV6-5	TRBJ2-2	.	.	CASRRLTDTGELFF	TGTGCCAGCAGGCGCCTGACAGACACCGGGGAGCTGTTTTTT
TRBV19	TRBJ1-2	.	.	CASRSLTGNYGYTF	TGTGCCAGTAGGTCACTTACAGGGAACTATGGCTACACCTTC
TRBV7-9	TRBJ1-2	.	.	CASSRMGASDYGYTF	TGTGCCAGCAGCCGAATGGGGGCATCTGACTATGGCTACACCTTC
TRBV24-1	TRBJ2-6	TRBD1	.	CATSDNRGPGANVLTF	TGTGCCACCAGTGACAACAGGGGGCCTGGGGCCAACGTCCTGACTTTC
TRBV2	TRBJ2-4	TRBD1	.	CASSPDRAKNIQYF	TGTGCCAGCAGCCCGGACAGGGCGAAAAACATTCAGTACTTC
TRBV5-6	TRBJ1-1	.	.	CASSLSGMNTEAFF	TGTGCCAGCAGCTTGTCGGGGATGAACACTGAAGCTTTCTTT
TRBV7-2	TRBJ1-5	.	once	CASSNWGGVDQPQHF	TGTGCCAGCAGCAACTGGGGAGGGGTCGATCAGCCCCAGCATTTT
TRBV5-6	TRBJ1-1	.	many	CASSPEGGNTEAFF	TGTGCCAGCAGCCCCGAAGGGGGGAACACTGAAGCTTTCTTT
TRBV11-3	TRBJ2-1	TRBD2	.	CASSQSGDPYNEQFF	TGTGCCAGCAGCCAAAGCGGGGACCCCTACAATGAGCAGTTCTTC
TRBV28	TRBJ1-2	.	.	CASSLYQRYTF	TGTGCCAGCAGTTTATATCAGAGGTACACCTTC
TRBV19	TRBJ2-1	.	.	CASSIDPGHYNEQFF	TGTGCCAGTAGTATAGATCCTGGCCACTACAATGAGCAGTTCTTC
TRBV5-8	TRBJ2-1	.	.	CASSPEREAEQFF	TGTGCCAGCAGCCCCGAAAGGGAGGCTGAGCAGTTCTTC
TRBV10-2	TRBJ2-3	TRBD2	.	CASSPARGGPSDTQYF	TGCGCCAGCAGTCCAGCGCGGGGGGGCCCTTCAGATACGCAGTATTTT
TRBV7-9	TRBJ1-4	.	.	CASRAGDTNEKLFF	TGTGCCAGCAGGGCAGGGGACACTAATGAAAAACTGTTTTTT
TRBV7-9	TRBJ1-5	.	.	CASSLGGIYYDTNQPQHF	TGTGCCAGCAGCTTAGGAGGTATTTACTACGATACCAATCAGCCCCAGCATTTT
TRBV4-1	TRBJ1-5	.	.	CASSQGQFSHQPQHF	TGCGCCAGCAGCCAAGGACAGTTTAGCCATCAGCCCCAGCATTTT
TRBV2	TRBJ1-3	.	few	CASRTDDTIYF	TGTGCCAGCAGAACAGATGACACCATATATTTT
TRBV7-9	TRBJ2-2	.	.	CASSPNSEGGELFF	TGTGCCAGCAGCCCAAACAGTGAGGGCGGGGAGCTGTTTTTT
TRBV28	TRBJ1-3	TRBD1	.	CASSRQGSGNTIYF	TGTGCCAGCAGCAGACAGGGTTCTGGAAACACCATATATTTT
TRBV7-2	TRBJ2-3	TRBD2	.	CASSPGASGPTRRDTQYF	TGTGCCAGCAGCCCGGGGGCTAGCGGGCCCACTCGACGAGATACGCAGTATTTT
TRBV18	TRBJ1-5	TRBD1	.	CASSRDRVGQPQHF	TGTGCCAGCTCACGGGACAGGGTGGGTCAGCCCCAGCATTTT
TRBV5-1	TRBJ2-1	TRBD2	.	CASRGGPHNEQFF	TGCGCCAGCCGCGGGGGGCCCCACAATGAGCAGTTCTTC
TRBV5-1	TRBJ1-1	.	.	CASRRQELNTEAFF	TGCGCCAGCAGGCGACAGGAGTTGAACACTGAAGCTTTCTTT
TRBV5-1	TRBJ2-7	TRBD2	.	CASSRSTSGAPYEQYF	TGCGCCAGCAGCCGATCGACTAGCGGGGCACCCTACGAGCAGTACTTC
TRBV24-1	TRBJ1-1	.	few	CATTRGSEAFF	TGTGCCACCACTAGGGGATCTGAAGCTTTCTTT
TRBV28	TRBJ1-4	TRBD1	once	CASRMTGWHDEKLFF	TGTGCCAGCAGGATGACAGGGTGGCATGATGAAAAACTGTTTTTT
TRBV6-5	TRBJ2-5	.	.	CASRNPGEQRETQYF	TGTGCCAGCAGAAATCCGGGAGAACAGCGGGAGACCCAGTACTTC
TRBV2	TRBJ1-1	.	.	CASRDTGLNTEAFF	TGTGCCAGCAGGGACACAGGGTTGAACACTGAAGCTTTCTTT
TRBV7-2	TRBJ2-5	TRBD2	.	CASTPGRGASAKETQYF	TGTGCCAGCACCCCCGGGCGGGGGGCCTCCGCGAAAGAGACCCAGTACTTC
TRBV30	TRBJ1-6	.	.	CAWREARNSPLHF	TGTGCCTGGAGGGAGGCTCGGAATTCACCCCTCCACTTT
TRBV10-2	TRBJ1-3	TRBD1	.	CASSPRDRTLTSSGNTIYF	TGCGCCAGCAGTCCCCGGGACAGGACCCTCACGAGCTCTGGAAACACCATATATTTT
TRBV5-1	TRBJ1-6	.	.	CASSLESETPLHF	TGCGCCAGCAGCTTGGAGTCCGAGACTCCCCTCCACTTT
TRBV13	TRBJ2-5	.	.	CASSSRGSQETQYF	TGTGCCAGCAGTTCCCGAGGGAGTCAAGAGACCCAGTACTTC
TRBV27	TRBJ2-5	.	once	CASRFLGEQGETQYF	TGTGCCAGCCGGTTCCTGGGGGAACAGGGAGAGACCCAGTACTTC
TRBV30	TRBJ1-6	.	.	CAWSRRSRGNSPLHF	TGTGCCTGGAGTCGTAGGTCCAGGGGTAATTCACCCCTCCACTTT
TRBV19	TRBJ1-5	.	.	CASSIPRGINQPQHF	TGTGCCAGTAGTATCCCCCGGGGGATAAATCAGCCCCAGCATTTT